The clone carrying this T cell receptor beta chain was counted many times. Its target is not known. With 2 bases removed from V and 5 bases from J, the gap between germline ends came to 6 bases. The V gene's germline CDR1 is SGHTA and CDR2 FQGTGA. CDR3 length: 13 amino acids. The data belong to a study of T cells after yellow fever vaccination. The study's findings and limits: Faster peaking, at day 5 versus 15, marked a secondary response that was weaker. FACS-sorted repertoires might harbor abundant contaminating clonotypes from the bulk population. Just a small share of clonotypes turned up in the CD4 compartment as well as the CD8 compartment.

TCRdb fed the 5' RACE reads into MiXCR, producing one record per CDR3 protein. The repertoire includes around 310,000 distinct CDR3 sequences, 3.5% to 4.5% of them detected once, and just under 20% sits in the top ten. The sequencing used PBMCs, collected 15 days after the yellow fever booster vaccination. The source of this sequence is a man younger than 35 who received the YFV17D yellow fever vaccine. The chain joins TRBV7-3 to TRBJ2-2; D remains unclear. CDR3 sequence (DNA): TGTGCCAGCAGCTTAGCTGGAACCGGGGAGCTGTTTTTT. Encoded protein: CASSLAGTGELFF.